Below are 2 T cell receptor beta chains sequenced from a single sample in a study of blood T cell repertoires in COVID-19. Sequenced by immunoSEQ multiplex PCR; TCRdb stores in-frame clones only, minus some. The sample comprises some 200,000 clones, around 84% of which are singletons, and approximately 15% rests with the top ten. The sample comprised peripheral blood. These receptors originate from a man aged 25 to 40 with active or convalescent COVID-19.

CDR3 coding DNA: TGTGCCAGCAGCTACGGGGGGATAACTGAAGCTTTCTTT. This sequence encodes CASSYGGITEAFF. The chain joins TRBV27 to TRBJ1-1; tentative D call: TRBD1 (5 bases). The CDR3 runs to 13 residues. The V end was cut by 6 bases, the J end by 5 bases, with 13 bases between. CDR1 is MNHEY and CDR2 is SMNVEV in the germline V gene (reference sequence).

V is TRBV9 and J is TRBJ2-1; maybe TRBD1 (7 bases). This CDR3 is 15 amino acids long. Germline V gene sequence: CDR1 SGDLS, CDR2 YYNGEE. The V end lost 2 bases, the J end lost 1 base, and 10 bases lay between the germline ends. This CDR3 reads CASSVSGGSYNEQFF. The CDR3 DNA follows: TGTGCCAGCAGCGTCTCAGGGGGGTCCTACAATGAGCAGTTCTTC.